A single sample is the source of the 5 T cell receptor beta chains below, sequenced in a study of blood T cell repertoires in COVID-19. Assay: immunoSEQ multiplex PCR; the TCRdb copy retains only in-frame clones and omits some. The table shows around 230,000 clones, with 65% to 90% occurring only once. Sequencing was done on a sample of peripheral blood. These receptors originate from a man aged 35-49 years who had recovered from COVID-19.

V usage is TRBV7-7 and J usage is TRBJ2-5; no clear D. The CDR3 spans 13 residues. The germline V gene has CDR1 SSHAT and CDR2 FNYEAQ (reference sequence). The CDR3 DNA reads TGTGCTGTTGGTTATGGCTTGAGGGAGACCCAGTACTTC. Translating gives CAVGYGLRETQYF.

This sequence joins TRBV12-3 or TRBV12-4 and TRBJ1-2, with D hard to call. CDR3 size: 11 residues. V was shortened by 5 bases and J by 7 bases, with 8 bases between the two germline ends. The DNA for the CDR3 is TGTGCCAGCAGTCTCAACAGTGGCTACACCTTC. This encodes CASSLNSGYTF.

The chain uses TRBV18 and TRBJ2-5; D gene uncertain. V lost 2 bases and J 3 bases, leaving 7 bases between the germline ends. In germline, CDR1 is KGHSH, CDR2 LQKENI. The CDR3 extends over 13 amino acids. CDR3: CASSPFSEETQYF. The CDR3 DNA follows: TGTGCCAGCTCACCATTTTCAGAAGAGACCCAGTACTTC.

The chain links TRBV6-5 to TRBJ1-2; D unresolved. V gave up 0 bases and J gave up 3 bases, with 11 bases separating them. The CDR3 is 15 amino acids. Germline CDR1 MNHEY, CDR2 SVGAGI. The CDR3 sequence: CASSYSVREDYGYTF. CDR3 sequence (DNA): TGTGCCAGCAGTTACTCAGTTCGAGAGGACTATGGCTACACCTTC.

V and J are TRBV7-8 and TRBJ1-6; 7 nucleotides align to TRBD1. The ends lost 5 bases at V and 7 bases at J; junction bases unmatched: 5. Germline CDR1 SGHVS, CDR2 FQNEAQ. The CDR3 runs 14 residues. The CDR3 nucleotides read TGTGCCAGCAGCCGCGGACAGGTCAATTCACCCCTCCACTTT. Protein product: CASSRGQVNSPLHF.